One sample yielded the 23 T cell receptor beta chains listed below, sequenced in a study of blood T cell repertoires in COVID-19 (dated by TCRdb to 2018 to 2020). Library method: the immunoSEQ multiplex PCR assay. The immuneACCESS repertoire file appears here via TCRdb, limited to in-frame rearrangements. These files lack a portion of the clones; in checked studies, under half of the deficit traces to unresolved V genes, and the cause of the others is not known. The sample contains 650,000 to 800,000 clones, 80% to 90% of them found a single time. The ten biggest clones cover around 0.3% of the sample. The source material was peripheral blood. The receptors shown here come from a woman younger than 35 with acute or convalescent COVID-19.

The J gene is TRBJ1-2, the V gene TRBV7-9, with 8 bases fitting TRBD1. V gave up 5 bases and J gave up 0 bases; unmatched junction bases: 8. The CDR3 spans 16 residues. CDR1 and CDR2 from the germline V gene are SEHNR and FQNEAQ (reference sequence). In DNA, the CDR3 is TGTGCCAGCAGCACCGGACAGGGACCAACTAACTATGGCTACACCTTC. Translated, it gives CASSTGQGPTNYGYTF.

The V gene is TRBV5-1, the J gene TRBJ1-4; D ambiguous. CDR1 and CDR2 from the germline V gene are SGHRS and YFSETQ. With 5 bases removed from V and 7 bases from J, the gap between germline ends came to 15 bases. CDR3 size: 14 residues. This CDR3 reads CASSLSGFGEKLFF. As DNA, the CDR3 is TGCGCCAGCAGTTTATCAGGTTTCGGTGAAAAACTGTTTTTT.

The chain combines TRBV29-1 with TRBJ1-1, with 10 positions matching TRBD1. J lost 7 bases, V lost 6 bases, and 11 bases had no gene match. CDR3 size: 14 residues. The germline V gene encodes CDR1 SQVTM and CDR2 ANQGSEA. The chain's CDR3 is CSVPQATGGYEAFF. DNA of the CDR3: TGCAGCGTCCCCCAGGCGACAGGGGGCTATGAAGCTTTCTTT.

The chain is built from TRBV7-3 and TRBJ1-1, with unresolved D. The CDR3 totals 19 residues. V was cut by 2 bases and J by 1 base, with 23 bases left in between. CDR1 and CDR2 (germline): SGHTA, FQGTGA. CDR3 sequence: CASSLRPWSHRTANTEAFF. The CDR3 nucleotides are TGTGCCAGCAGCTTACGCCCTTGGTCCCATAGAACTGCGAACACTGAAGCTTTCTTT.

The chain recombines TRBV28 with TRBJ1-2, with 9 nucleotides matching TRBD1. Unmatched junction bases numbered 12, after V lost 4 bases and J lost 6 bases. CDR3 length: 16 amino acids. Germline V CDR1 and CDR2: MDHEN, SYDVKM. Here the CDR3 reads CASSSLDRGALNGYTF. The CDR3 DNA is TGTGCCAGCAGTTCCCTAGACAGGGGGGCACTGAATGGCTACACCTTC.

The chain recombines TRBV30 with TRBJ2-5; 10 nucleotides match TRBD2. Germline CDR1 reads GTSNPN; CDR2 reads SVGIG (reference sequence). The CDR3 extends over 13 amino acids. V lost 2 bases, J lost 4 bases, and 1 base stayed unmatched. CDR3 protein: CAWSSGGGETQYF. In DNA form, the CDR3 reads TGTGCCTGGAGTAGCGGGGGGGGAGAGACCCAGTACTTC. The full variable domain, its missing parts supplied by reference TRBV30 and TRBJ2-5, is SQTIHQWPATLVQPVGSPLSLECTVEGTSNPNLYWYRQAAGRGLQLLFYSVGIGQISSEVPQNLSASRPQDRQFILSSKKLLLSDSGFYLCAWSSGGGETQYFGPGTRLLVL.

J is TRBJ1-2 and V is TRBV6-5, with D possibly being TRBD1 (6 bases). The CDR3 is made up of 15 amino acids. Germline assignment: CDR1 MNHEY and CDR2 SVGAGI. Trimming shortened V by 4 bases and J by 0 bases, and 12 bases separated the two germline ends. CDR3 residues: CASSFGTPTNYGYTF. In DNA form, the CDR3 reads TGTGCCAGCAGTTTCGGGACACCGACTAACTATGGCTACACCTTC.

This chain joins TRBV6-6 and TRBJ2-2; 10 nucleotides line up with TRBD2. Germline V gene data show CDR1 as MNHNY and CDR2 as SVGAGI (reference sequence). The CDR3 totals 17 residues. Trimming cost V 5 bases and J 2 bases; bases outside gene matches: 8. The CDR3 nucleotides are TGTGCCAGCAGTCAACCGGGACTAGCGCTAAACACCGGGGAGCTGTTTTTT. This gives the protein CASSQPGLALNTGELFF.

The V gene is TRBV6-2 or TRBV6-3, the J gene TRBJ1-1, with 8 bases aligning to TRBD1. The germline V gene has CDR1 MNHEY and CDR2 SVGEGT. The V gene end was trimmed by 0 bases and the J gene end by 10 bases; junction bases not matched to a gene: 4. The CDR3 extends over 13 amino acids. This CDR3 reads CASSYSGQGGAFF. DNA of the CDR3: TGTGCCAGCAGTTACTCCGGACAGGGCGGAGCTTTCTTT.

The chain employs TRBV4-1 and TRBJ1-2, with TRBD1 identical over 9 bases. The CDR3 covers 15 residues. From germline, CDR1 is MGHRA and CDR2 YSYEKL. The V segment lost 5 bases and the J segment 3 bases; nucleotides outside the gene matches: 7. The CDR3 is CASSKWTGDHYGYTF. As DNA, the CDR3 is TGCGCCAGCAGCAAATGGACAGGGGATCACTATGGCTACACCTTC.

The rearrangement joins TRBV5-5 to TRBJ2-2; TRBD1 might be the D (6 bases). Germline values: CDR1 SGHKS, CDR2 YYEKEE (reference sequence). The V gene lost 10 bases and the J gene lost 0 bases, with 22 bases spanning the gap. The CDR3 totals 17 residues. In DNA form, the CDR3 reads TGTGCCCGTAGGCCGGACAGCCCGTTCGCGAACACCGGGGAGCTGTTTTTT. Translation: CARRPDSPFANTGELFF.

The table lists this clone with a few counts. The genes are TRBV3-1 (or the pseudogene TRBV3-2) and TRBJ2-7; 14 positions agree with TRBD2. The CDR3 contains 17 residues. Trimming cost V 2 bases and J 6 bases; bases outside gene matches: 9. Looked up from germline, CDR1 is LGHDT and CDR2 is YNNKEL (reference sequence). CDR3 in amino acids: CASSQIMGGLAGGEQYF. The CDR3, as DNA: TGTGCCAGCAGCCAAATTATGGGTGGACTAGCGGGAGGCGAGCAGTACTTC.

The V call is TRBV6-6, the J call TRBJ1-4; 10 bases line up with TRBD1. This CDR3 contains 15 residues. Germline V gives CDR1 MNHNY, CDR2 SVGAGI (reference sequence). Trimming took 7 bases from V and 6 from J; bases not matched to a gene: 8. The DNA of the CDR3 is TGTGCCAGCACCGATTCCGGGACAGGGGATGAAAAACTGTTTTTT. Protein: CASTDSGTGDEKLFF.

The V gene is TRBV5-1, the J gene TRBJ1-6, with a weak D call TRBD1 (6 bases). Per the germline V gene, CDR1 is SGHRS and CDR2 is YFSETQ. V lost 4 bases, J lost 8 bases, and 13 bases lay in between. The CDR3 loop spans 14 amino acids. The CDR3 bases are TGCGCCAGCAGCGTCGAAGGGGGTTATTCACCCCTCCACTTT. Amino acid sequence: CASSVEGGYSPLHF.

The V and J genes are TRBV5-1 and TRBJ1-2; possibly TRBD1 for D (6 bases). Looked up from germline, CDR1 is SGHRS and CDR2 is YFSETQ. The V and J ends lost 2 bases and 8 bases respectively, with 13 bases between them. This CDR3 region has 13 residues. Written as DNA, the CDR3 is TGCGCCAGCAGCTTATCAGGGGAGAGCGGCTACACCTTC. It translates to CASSLSGESGYTF. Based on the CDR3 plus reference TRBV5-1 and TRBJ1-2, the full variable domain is KAGVTQTPRYLIKTRGQQVTLSCSPISGHRSVSWYQQTPGQGLQFLFEYFSETQRNKGNFPGRFSGRQFSNSRSEMNVSTLELGDSALYLCASSLSGESGYTFGSGTRLTVV.

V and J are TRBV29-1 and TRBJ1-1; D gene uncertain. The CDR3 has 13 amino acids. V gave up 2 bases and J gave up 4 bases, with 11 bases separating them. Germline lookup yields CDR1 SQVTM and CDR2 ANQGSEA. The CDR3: CSVELEGSTEAFF. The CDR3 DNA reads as TGCAGCGTTGAATTAGAAGGGAGCACTGAAGCTTTCTTT.

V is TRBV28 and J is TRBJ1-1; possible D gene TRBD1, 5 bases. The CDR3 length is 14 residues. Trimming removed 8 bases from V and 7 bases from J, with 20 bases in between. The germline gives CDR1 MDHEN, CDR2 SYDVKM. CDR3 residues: CASGSGGVGNEAFF. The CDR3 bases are TGTGCCAGCGGATCGGGAGGGGTCGGTAATGAAGCTTTCTTT.

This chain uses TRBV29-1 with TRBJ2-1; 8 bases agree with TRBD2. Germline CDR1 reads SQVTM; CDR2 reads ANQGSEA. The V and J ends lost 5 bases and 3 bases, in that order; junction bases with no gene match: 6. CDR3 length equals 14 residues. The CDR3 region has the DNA TGCAGCGTTCACCTAGCGGGTTTCTACAATGAGCAGTTCTTC. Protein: CSVHLAGFYNEQFF.

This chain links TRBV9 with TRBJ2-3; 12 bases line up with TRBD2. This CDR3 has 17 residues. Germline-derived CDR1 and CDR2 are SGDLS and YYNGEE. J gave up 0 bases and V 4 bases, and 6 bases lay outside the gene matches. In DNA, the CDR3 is TGTGCCAGCAGCTCCCGGACTAGCGGGACTAGCACAGATACGCAGTATTTT. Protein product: CASSSRTSGTSTDTQYF. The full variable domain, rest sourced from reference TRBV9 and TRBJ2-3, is DSGVTQTPKHLITATGQRVTLRCSPRSGDLSVYWYQQSLDQGLQFLIQYYNGEERAKGNILERFSAQQFPDLHSELNLSSLELGDSALYFCASSSRTSGTSTDTQYFGPGTRLTVL.

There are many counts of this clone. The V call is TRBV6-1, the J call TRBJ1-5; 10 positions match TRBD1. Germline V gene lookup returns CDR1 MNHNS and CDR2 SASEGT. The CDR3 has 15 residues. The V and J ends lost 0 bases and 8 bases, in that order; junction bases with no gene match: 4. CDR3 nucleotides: TGTGCCAGCAGTGAAGCGGGACAGGGGATCGAGCCCCAGCATTTT. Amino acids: CASSEAGQGIEPQHF.

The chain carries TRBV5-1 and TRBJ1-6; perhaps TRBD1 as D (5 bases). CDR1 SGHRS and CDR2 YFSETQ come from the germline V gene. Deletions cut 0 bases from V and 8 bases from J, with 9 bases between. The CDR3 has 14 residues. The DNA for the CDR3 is TGCGCCAGCAGCTTGGCCCGGGGGGATTCACCCCTCCACTTT. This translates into CASSLARGDSPLHF.

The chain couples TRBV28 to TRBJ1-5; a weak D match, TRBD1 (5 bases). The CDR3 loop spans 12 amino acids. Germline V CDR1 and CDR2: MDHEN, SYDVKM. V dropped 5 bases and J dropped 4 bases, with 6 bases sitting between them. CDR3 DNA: TGTGCCAGCAGTGGGGGGAATCAGCCCCAGCATTTT. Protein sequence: CASSGGNQPQHF.

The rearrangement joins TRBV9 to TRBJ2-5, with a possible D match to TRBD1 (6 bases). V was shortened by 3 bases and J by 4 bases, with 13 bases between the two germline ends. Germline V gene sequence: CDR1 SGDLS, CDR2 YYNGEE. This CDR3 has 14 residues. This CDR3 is CASSGGQAGETQYF. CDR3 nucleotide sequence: TGTGCCAGCAGCGGGGGGCAGGCAGGAGAGACCCAGTACTTC.